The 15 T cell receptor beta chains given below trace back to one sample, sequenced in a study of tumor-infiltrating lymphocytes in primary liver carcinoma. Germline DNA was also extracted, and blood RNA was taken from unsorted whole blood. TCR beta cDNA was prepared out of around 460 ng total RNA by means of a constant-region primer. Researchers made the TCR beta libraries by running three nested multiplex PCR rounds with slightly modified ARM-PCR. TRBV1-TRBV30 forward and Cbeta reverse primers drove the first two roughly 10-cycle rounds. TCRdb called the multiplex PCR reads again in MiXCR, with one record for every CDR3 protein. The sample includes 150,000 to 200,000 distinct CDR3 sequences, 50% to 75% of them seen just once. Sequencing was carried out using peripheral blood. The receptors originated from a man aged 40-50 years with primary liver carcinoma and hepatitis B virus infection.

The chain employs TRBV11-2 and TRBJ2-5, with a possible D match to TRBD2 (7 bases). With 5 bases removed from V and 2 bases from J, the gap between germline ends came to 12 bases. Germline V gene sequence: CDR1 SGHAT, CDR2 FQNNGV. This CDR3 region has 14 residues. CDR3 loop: CASSKGGGQETQYF. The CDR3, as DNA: TGTGCCAGCAGCAAAGGGGGAGGGCAAGAGACCCAGTACTTC.

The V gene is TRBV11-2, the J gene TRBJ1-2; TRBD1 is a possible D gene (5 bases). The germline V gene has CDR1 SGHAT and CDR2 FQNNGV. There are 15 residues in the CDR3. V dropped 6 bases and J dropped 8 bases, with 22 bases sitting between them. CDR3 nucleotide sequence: TGTGCCAGCAGTCCGAACTCCGGGACTATCGGAGGCTACACCTTC. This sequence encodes CASSPNSGTIGGYTF.

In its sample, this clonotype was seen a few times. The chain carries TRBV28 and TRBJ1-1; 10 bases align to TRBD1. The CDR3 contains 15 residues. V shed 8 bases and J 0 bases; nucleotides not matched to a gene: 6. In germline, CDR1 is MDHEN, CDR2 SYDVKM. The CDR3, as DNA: TGTGCCAGCCCTCCCGGGACAGGGGTGAACACTGAAGCTTTCTTT. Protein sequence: CASPPGTGVNTEAFF. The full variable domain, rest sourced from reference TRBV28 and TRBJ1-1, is DVKVTQSSRYLVKRTGEKVFLECVQDMDHENMFWYRQDPGLGLRLIYFSYDVKMKEKGDIPEGYSVSREKKERFSLILESASTNQTSMYLCASPPGTGVNTEAFFGQGTRLTVV.

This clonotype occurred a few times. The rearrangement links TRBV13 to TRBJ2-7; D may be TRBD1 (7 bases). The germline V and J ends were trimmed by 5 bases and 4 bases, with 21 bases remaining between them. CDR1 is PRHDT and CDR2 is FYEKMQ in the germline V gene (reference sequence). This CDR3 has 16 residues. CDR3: CASSRGQTKDRYEQYF. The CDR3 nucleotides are TGTGCCAGCAGCCGGGGGCAAACTAAGGACAGGTACGAGCAGTACTTC.

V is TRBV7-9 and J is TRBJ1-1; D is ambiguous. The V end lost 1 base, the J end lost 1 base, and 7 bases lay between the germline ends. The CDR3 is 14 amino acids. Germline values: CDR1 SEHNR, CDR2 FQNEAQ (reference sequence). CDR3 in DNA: TGTGCCAGCAGCTTAGGAAGGAAGAACACTGAAGCTTTCTTT. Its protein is CASSLGRKNTEAFF. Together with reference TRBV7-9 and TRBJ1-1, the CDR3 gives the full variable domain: DTGVSQNPRHKITKRGQNVTFRCDPISEHNRLYWYRQTLGQGPEFLTYFQNEAQLEKSRLLSDRFSAERPKGSFSTLEIQRTEQGDSAMYLCASSLGRKNTEAFFGQGTRLTVV.

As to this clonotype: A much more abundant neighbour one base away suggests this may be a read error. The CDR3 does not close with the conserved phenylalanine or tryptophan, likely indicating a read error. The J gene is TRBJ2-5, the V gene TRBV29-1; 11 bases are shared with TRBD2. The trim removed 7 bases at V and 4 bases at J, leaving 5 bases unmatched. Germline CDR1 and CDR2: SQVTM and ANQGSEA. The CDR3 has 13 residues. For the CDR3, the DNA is TGCAGCGCCACTAGCGGGAGTGGAGAGACCCAGTACATC. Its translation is CSATSGSGETQYI.

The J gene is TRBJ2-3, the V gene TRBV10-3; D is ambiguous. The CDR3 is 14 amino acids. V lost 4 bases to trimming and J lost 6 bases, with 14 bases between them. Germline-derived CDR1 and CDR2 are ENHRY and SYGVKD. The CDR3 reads CAISVRAVSDTQYF. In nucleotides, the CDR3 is TGTGCCATCAGTGTTCGGGCGGTAAGCGATACGCAGTATTTT.

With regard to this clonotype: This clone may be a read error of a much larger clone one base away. The CDR3: CASSSYQGTSYEQYF. Here the CDR3 DNA reads TGTGCCAGCAGCTCCTATCAGGGGACCTCCTACGAGCAGTACTTC. V is TRBV7-9 and J is TRBJ2-7; D is perhaps TRBD1 (6 bases). The V and J ends lost 4 bases and 0 bases respectively, with 13 bases between them. CDR1 SEHNR and CDR2 FQNEAQ come from the germline V gene (reference sequence). This CDR3 contains 15 residues.

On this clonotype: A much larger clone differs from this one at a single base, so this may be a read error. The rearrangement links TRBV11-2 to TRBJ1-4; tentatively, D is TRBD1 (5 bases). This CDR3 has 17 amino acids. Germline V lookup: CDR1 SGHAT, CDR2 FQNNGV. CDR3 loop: CAISLVGQHPVGGKLFF. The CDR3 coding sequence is TGTGCCATCAGCTTAGTCGGGCAGCACCCCGTGGGGGGGAAACTGTTTTTT.

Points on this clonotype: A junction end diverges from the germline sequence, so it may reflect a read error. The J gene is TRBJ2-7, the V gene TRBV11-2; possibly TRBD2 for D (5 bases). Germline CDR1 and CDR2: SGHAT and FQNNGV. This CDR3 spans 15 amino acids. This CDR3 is CASSQGTGRVYERYF. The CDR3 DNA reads TGTGCCAGCAGCCAAGGTACGGGGAGAGTATACGAGCGGTACTTC.

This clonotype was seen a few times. CDR3 coding DNA: TGCAGCCCGAATGGGACTAGCGGCTACAATGAGCAGTTCTTC. Translation: CSPNGTSGYNEQFF. J is TRBJ2-1 and V is TRBV29-1, with 11 bases identical to TRBD2. The trim removed 8 bases at V and 3 bases at J, leaving 6 bases unmatched. This CDR3 region has 14 residues. Germline-derived CDR1 and CDR2 are SQVTM and ANQGSEA.

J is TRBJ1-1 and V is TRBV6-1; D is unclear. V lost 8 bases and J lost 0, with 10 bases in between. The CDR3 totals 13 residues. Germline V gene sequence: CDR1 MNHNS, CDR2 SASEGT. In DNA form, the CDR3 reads TGTGCCAGCTTATTAGACTTGAACACTGAAGCTTTCTTT. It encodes CASLLDLNTEAFF.

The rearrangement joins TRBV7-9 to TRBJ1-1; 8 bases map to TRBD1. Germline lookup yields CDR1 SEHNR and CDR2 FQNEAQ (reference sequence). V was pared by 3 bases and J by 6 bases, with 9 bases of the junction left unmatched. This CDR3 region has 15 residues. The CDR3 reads CASSFTDRGLAEAFF. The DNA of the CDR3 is TGTGCCAGCAGCTTCACCGACAGGGGATTGGCTGAAGCTTTCTTT.

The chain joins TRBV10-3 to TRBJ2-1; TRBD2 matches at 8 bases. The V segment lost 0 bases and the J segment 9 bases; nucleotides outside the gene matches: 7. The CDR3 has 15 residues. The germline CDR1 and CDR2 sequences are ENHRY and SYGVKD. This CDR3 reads CAISESEIAGIEQFF. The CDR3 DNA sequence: TGTGCCATCAGTGAGTCGGAAATAGCGGGAATTGAGCAGTTCTTC.

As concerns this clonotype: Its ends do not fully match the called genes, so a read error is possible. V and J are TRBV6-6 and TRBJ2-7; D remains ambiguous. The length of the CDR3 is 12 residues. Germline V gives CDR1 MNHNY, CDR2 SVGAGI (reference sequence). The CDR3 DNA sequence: TGTGCCCGCAGTCCGAGGTCCTACGAGCAGTACTTC. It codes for CARSPRSYEQYF.